This T cell receptor beta chain was captured by sequencing in a study of neurological immune-mediated disorders. Germline assignment: CDR1 SGHDN and CDR2 FVKESK. V lost 4 bases and J 3 bases, leaving 19 bases between the germline ends. The CDR3 runs to 16 residues. Sample time point: longitudinal time-point 3. Healthy controls comprised blood bank volunteers in Maryland, USA. Synthesis of cDNA was accomplished via 5'RACE employing 10-nucleotide random UMIs. TCRdb re-analysed the 5' RACE reads in MiXCR, keeping a single row per CDR3 protein. The table includes roughly 45,000 distinct CDR3 sequences, approximately 15% detected once.

The clonotype originates from a man aged 25-45 years in good health. V and J are TRBV14 and TRBJ2-7, with no clear D. Sequencing used PBMCs. The CDR3 here is CASSLTFAGLYYEQYF. In DNA form, the CDR3 reads TGTGCCAGCAGCCTCACTTTCGCTGGCCTCTACTACGAGCAGTACTTC.